This TCR beta chain was profiled in a study of shared clonotypes between healthy human individuals. Study outcomes and limitations: The diversity represented, both genetic and in exposure history, was limited by few donors. Although depth was large, rarefaction showed that sequencing of the sorted subsets was incomplete. Shared across a handful of donors were around 5% of the naive CD4 clonotypes.

The length of the CDR3 is 13 residues. Trimming stripped 4 bases from V and 5 bases from J, with 8 bases between. Data came from immunoSEQ multiplex PCR; TCRdb stores just in-frame clones and leaves some out. The repertoire holds some 2.1 million clones, with about 93% as singletons. Worth noting for this clone: Its antigen is still unknown.

As defined, naive CD8 cells were CD45RO-negative and positively selected for CCR7, with terminally differentiated effector memory CD45RA+ cells excluded. This rearrangement joins TRBV23-1 to TRBJ2-2; no clear D. TRBV23-1 is labeled an ORF, and its function is uncertain. Sequencing was done on a sample of naive CD8+ T cells from PBMCs. The receptor comes from a man in his late teens or twenties in good health. Some clones in this sample may be carry-over from other donors' samples. The CDR3 here is CASSLNRTGELFF. The CDR3 DNA is TGCGCCAGCAGTCTTAATAGAACCGGGGAGCTGTTTTTT.